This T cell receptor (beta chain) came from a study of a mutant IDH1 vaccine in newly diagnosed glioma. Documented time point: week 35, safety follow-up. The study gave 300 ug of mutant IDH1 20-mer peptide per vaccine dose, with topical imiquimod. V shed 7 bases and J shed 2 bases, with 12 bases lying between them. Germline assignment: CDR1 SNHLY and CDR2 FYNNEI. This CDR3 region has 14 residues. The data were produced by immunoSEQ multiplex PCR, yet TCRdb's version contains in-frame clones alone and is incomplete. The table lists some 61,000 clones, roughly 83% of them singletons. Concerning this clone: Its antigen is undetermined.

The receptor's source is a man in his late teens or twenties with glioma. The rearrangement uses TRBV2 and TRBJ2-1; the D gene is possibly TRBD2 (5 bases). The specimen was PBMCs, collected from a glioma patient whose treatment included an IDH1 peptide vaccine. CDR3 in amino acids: CASIPLGPYNEQFF. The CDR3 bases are TGTGCCAGCATTCCACTAGGCCCCTACAATGAGCAGTTCTTC.